This entry concerns a single T cell receptor (beta chain). Its antigen is unknown. Only in-frame clones appear in the TCRdb table, and some are missing; sequencing was by immunoSEQ multiplex PCR. The repertoire has about 80,000 clones, about 92% of them found once; the top ten carry more than 4.5%. This sample was included in a study of OX40 agonist ivuxolimab in advanced cancers. Study in general: Six ivuxolimab dose levels, 0.01 to 10 mg/kg, were given intravenously every 2 weeks. Earlier treatment with anti-PD-1, anti-PD-L1 or anti-CTLA-4 was permitted, and under 50% had received some.

Germline CDR1 reads ENHRY; CDR2 reads SYGVKD. This CDR3 region has 15 residues. V lost 4 bases and J 2 bases, leaving 12 bases between the germline ends. The study, taken as a whole, reports: Normalized expansion of T-cell clones was also low for some nonresponders.

V and J are TRBV10-3 and TRBJ1-3; D gene ambiguous. The clonotype originates from an adult with an advanced solid tumor such as melanoma, head and neck, liver or kidney cancer. The material sequenced was CD4+ or CD8+ T cells sorted from blood, taken in a trial of the OX40 agonist ivuxolimab. The CDR3 protein is CAISVDSSAGNTIYF. For the CDR3, the DNA is TGTGCCATCAGTGTAGACTCGTCGGCTGGAAACACCATATATTTT.